This TCR beta chain came from a study of T cells in Graves' hyperthyroidism and ophthalmopathy. Broader study findings: Among clonotypes expanded in thyroid above 0.001, most were also found in blood.

Notes on this clonotype: Its antigen is undetermined. A clone one base away is much larger, so this may be a read error.

Germline V lookup: CDR1 KGHSH, CDR2 LQKENI. There are 14 residues in the CDR3. Graves' hyperthyroidism qualified as stable when ophthalmopathy did not progress within 18 months. Thyroid ultrasound, orbital computed tomography, clinical symptoms, and serum thyroxine and TRAb underpinned diagnoses. PBMCs stemmed from around 10 ml fresh peripheral blood. TCR beta CDR3 sequences were amplified from RNA transcripts. The HTBI primer set served for first-round RT-PCR of the TCR CDR3. TCRdb processed the multiplex PCR reads anew with MiXCR; each CDR3 protein has one entry. The sample consists of hundreds of thousands of distinct CDR3 sequences, about 16% of them appearing once.

The chain has TRBV18 and TRBJ1-2; no reliable D call. The receptor was isolated from a woman in her thirties with Graves' hyperthyroidism. The sequenced sample consisted of blood. The CDR3 DNA follows: TGTGCCAGCCCACCCCGGACGAGGTCTGGAGGCTACACCTTC. Protein product: CASPPRTRSGGYTF.